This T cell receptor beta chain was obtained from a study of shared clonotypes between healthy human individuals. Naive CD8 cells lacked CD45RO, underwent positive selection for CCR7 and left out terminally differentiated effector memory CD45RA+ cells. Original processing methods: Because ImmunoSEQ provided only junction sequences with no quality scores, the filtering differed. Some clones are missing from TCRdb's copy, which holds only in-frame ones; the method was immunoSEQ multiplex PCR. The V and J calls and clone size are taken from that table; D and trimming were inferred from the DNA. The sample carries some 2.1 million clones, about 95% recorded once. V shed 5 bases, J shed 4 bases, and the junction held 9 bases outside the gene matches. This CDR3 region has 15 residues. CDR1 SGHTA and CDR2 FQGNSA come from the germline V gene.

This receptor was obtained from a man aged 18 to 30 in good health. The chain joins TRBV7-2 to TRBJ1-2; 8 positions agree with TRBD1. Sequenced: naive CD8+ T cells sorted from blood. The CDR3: CASSTRGQGTYGYTF. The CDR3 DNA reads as TGTGCCAGCAGCACCCGCGGACAGGGAACCTATGGCTACACCTTC.